This entry describes one T cell receptor beta chain. Antigen: not known. The sample originates from a study of cytomegalovirus exposure and HLA in healthy donors. Study findings and constraints: Productive rates of about 90% or about 30% were seen for most TCR beta V segments in an earlier analysis.

V lost 3 bases and J lost 11, with 17 bases in between. In germline, CDR1 is MNHEY, CDR2 SMNVEV (reference sequence). The CDR3 spans 14 residues. The study ran its PCR with 60 Vbeta and 13 Jbeta primers. The protocol was immunoSEQ multiplex PCR, while the TCRdb copy is restricted to in-frame clones and leaves out a portion. Of 95,000 to 150,000 clones in the sample, 74% were seen once. Sequencing used PBMCs. The source is a woman aged 50 to 60 in good health and CMV-seropositive. The gene calls are TRBV27 and TRBJ1-5; no definite D call. CDR3 DNA sequence: TGTGCCAGCAGTTTCTCCGACGGACTTCCGACCCAGCATTTT. This translates into CASSFSDGLPTQHF.